This TCR beta chain stems from a study of technical replicates of blood from a handful of donors. The germline CDR1 and CDR2 sequences are SGHDT and YYEEEE. The CDR3 runs to 15 residues. Trimming pared 4 bases from V and 4 bases from J, leaving 17 bases between. TCRdb keeps only in-frame clones here, not all; method: immunoSEQ multiplex PCR. The table lists about 71,000 clones, around nine tenths of them singletons. This TCR derives from a human donor in good health. Some clones in this sample may be carry-over from other donors' samples. The sample was PBMCs. V gene TRBV5-6 combines with J gene TRBJ2-5, with D tentatively TRBD2 (5 bases). CDR3 sequence: CASSTRPVPGETQYF. The CDR3 region has the DNA TGTGCCAGCAGCACTAGACCCGTACCTGGAGAGACCCAGTACTTC.